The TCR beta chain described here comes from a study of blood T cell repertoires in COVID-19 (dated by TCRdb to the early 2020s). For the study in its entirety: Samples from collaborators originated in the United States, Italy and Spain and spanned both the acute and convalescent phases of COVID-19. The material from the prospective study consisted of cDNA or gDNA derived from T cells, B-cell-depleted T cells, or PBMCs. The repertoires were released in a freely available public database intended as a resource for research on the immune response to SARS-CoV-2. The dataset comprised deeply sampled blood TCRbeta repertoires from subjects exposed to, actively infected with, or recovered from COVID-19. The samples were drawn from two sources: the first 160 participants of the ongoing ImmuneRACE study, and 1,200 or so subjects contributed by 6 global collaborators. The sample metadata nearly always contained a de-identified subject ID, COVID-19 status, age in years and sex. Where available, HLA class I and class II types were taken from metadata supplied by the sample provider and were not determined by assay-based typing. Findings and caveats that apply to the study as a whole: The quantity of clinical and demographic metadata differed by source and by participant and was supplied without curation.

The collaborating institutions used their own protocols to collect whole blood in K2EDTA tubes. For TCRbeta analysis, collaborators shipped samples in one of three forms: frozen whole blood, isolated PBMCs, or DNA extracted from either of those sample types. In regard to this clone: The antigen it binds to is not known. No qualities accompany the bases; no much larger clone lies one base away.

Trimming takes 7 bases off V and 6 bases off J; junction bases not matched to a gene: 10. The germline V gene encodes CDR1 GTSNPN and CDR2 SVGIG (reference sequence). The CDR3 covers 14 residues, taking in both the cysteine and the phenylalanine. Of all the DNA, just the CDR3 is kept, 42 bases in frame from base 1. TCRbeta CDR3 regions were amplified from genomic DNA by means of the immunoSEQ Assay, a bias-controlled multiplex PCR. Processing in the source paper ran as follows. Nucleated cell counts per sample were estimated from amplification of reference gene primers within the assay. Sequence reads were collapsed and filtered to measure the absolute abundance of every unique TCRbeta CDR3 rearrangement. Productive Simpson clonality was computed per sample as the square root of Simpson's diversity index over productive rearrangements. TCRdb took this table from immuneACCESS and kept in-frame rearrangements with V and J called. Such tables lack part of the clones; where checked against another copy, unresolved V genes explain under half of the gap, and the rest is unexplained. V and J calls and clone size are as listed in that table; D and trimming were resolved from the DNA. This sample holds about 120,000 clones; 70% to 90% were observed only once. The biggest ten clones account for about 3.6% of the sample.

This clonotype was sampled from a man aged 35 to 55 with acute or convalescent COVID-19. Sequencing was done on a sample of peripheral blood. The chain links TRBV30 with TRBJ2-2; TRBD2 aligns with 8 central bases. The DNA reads TGTGCCTTAAGCGGGGGTCCCCTCTCCGGGGAGCTGTTTTTT. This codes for CALSGGPLSGELFF.